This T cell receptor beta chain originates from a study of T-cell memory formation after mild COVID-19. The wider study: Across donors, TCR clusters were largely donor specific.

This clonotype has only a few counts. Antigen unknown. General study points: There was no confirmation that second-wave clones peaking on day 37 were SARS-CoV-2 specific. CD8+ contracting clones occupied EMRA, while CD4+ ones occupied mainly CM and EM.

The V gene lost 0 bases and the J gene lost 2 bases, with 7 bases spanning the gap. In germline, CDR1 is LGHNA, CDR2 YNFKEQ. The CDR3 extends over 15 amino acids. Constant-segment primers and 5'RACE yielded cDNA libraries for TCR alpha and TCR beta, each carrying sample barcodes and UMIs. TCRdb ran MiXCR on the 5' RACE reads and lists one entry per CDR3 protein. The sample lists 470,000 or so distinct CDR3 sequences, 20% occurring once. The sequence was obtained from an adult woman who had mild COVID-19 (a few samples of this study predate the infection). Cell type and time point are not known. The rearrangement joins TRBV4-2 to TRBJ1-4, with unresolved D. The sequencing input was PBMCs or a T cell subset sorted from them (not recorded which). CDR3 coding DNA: TGTGCCAGCAGCCAAGAGGCAGGTACTAATGAAAAACTGTTTTTT. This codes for CASSQEAGTNEKLFF.